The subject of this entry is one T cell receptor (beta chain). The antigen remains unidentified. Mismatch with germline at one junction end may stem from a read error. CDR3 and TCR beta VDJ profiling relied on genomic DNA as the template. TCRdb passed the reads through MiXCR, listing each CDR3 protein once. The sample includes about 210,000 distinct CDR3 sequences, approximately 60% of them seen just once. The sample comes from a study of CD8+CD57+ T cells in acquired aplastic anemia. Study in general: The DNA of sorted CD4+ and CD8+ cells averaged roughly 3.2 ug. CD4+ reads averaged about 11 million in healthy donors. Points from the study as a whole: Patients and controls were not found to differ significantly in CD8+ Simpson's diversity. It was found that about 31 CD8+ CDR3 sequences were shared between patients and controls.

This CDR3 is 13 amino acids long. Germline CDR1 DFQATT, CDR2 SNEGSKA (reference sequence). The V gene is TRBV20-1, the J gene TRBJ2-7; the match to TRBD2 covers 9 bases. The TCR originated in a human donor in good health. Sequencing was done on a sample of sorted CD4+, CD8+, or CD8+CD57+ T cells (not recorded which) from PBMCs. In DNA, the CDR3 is TGCAGTGCTAGTAGTAGCGGGGGCCAAGAGCGGTACTTC. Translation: CSASSSGGQERYF.